Sequencing of this TCR beta chain was carried out in a study of blood T cell repertoires in COVID-19. Overall study: There were acute and convalescent COVID-19 samples, and they came from the United States, Italy and Spain. T cells, B-cell-depleted T cells, or PBMCs provided the cDNA or gDNA that served as material.

In the original processing: Scientists estimated how many nucleated cells there were by amplifying reference gene primers. TCRdb's table, derived via immunoSEQ multiplex PCR, lists solely in-frame clones and lacks some. V and J calls and clone size come straight from that table; D and trimming were deduced from the DNA. This sample has some 89,000 clones, with more than 75% found just once. There are 14 residues in the CDR3. Germline V lookup: CDR1 SGHTS, CDR2 YDEGEE. The V end lost 0 bases, the J end lost 1 base, and 7 bases lay between the germline ends. This chain joins TRBV5-8 and TRBJ1-2; D is uncertain. The TCR sequence derives from a human donor in a cohort sampled during active COVID-19. The sample taken for sequencing was peripheral blood. The CDR3: CASSLVRVNYGYTF. The CDR3 DNA follows: TGTGCCAGCAGCTTGGTTCGGGTTAACTATGGCTACACCTTC.